This passage covers 3 T cell receptor beta chains from one sample sequenced in a study of cytomegalovirus exposure and HLA in healthy donors. PCR employed 60 Vbeta and 13 Jbeta primers. Profiling relied on immunoSEQ multiplex PCR, and the TCRdb table lists in-frame clones only, not all of them. The sample includes about 200,000 clones, about three quarters of them seen just once. The specimen sequenced was PBMCs. The source is a middle-aged man in good health and CMV-seronegative.

This clone appeared a few times. At one boundary the junction diverges from the germline segment, which might be a read error. The genes are TRBV7-9 and TRBJ1-1; tentatively, D is TRBD1 (5 bases). This CDR3 has 10 amino acids. CDR1 SEHNR and CDR2 FQNEAQ come from the germline V gene (reference sequence). The CDR3 here is CSSAGFEAFF. The CDR3 DNA is TGTTCCAGCGCAGGGTTTGAAGCTTTCTTT.

This clone was detected only once. The CDR3 reads CASSVAIGVGTDTQYF. The CDR3 DNA sequence: TGTGCCAGCAGCGTAGCTATAGGGGTGGGCACAGATACGCAGTATTTT. The chain employs TRBV9 and TRBJ2-3; a possible D gene is TRBD1 (5 bases). This CDR3 has 16 amino acids. V was cut by 0 bases and J by 1 base, with 12 bases left in between. The germline V gene encodes CDR1 SGDLS and CDR2 YYNGEE.

This chain uses TRBV4-3 with TRBJ2-7, with D tentatively TRBD1 (5 bases). Germline CDR1 is LGHNA and CDR2 is YSLEER. Between the trimmed V and J ends, which lost 1 base and 6 bases, there was a span of 10 bases. CDR3 length equals 13 residues. CDR3 coding DNA: TGCGCCAGCAGCCAAGCGATGCAGGGCGAGCAGTACTTC. It encodes CASSQAMQGEQYF.